Below are 12 T cell receptor beta chains sequenced from a single sample in a study of blood T cells in healthy people across ages. Primers used in a second PCR of about 6 to 11 cycles were a sample-barcoded 5' primer and a J-beta primer mix. Via MiXCR, TCRdb re-called the 5' RACE reads, giving one row per CDR3 protein. The table has approximately 830,000 distinct CDR3 sequences, around two thirds seen once. Sequenced sample: blood. The receptor set was obtained from a man aged 25 to 40 in good health.

The chain combines TRBV12-3 or TRBV12-4 with TRBJ2-3; tentative D call: TRBD2 (5 bases). The CDR3 length is 14 residues. Trimming stripped 7 bases from V and 8 bases from J, with 19 bases between. The CDR3 region is CASTADITSFTQYF. CDR3 DNA: TGTGCCAGCACCGCCGACATTACTAGTTTTACGCAGTATTTT.

V and J are TRBV6-5 and TRBJ2-1; D is ambiguous. This CDR3 spans 11 amino acids. V lost 2 bases and J lost 12, with 8 bases in between. Germline lookup yields CDR1 MNHEY and CDR2 SVGAGI. The CDR3 sequence: CASSYPGGQFF. CDR3 bases: TGTGCCAGCAGTTACCCGGGTGGGCAGTTCTTC.

Remarks on this clonotype: The junction and the germline gene differ at one end; a read error may be behind it. The gene calls are TRBV28 and TRBJ2-7; 7 bases agree with TRBD1. The CDR3 has 15 amino acids. Germline CDR1 reads MDHEN; CDR2 reads SYDVKM. This chain's CDR3 is CANSPRTGASIEQYF. In nucleotides, the CDR3 is TGTGCCAACAGTCCCAGGACAGGAGCCTCGATCGAGCAGTACTTC.

The chain has TRBV5-1 and TRBJ2-1; 8 positions agree with TRBD2. The better agreement between TRBJ2-7 and the DNA end casts doubt on the J call. The length of the CDR3 is 16 residues. Germline CDR1 and CDR2: SGHRS and YFSETQ. The CDR3 DNA is TGCGCCAGCAGCTTGGTTCGAGCGGGGGCCTACAATGAGCAGTACTTC. Residues: CASSLVRAGAYNEQYF.

The chain couples TRBV12-3 or TRBV12-4 to TRBJ1-5; no clear D gene. V was trimmed by 0 bases and J by 2 bases, leaving 11 bases between them. The CDR3 loop spans 16 amino acids. Written as DNA, the CDR3 is TGTGCCAGCAGTTTAGCGCAGGCCCGGGGCAATCAGCCCCAGCATTTT. Translated, it gives CASSLAQARGNQPQHF.

The chain uses TRBV9 and TRBJ2-7; D unclear. CDR3 length: 15 amino acids. The germline V gene encodes CDR1 SGDLS and CDR2 YYNGEE. Deletions cut 0 bases from V and 0 bases from J, with 10 bases between. The CDR3 DNA reads as TGTGCCAGCAGCGTAGATGCCGACCTCTCCTACGAGCAGTACTTC. Translating it yields CASSVDADLSYEQYF. The full variable domain, its missing parts supplied by reference TRBV9 and TRBJ2-7, is DSGVTQTPKHLITATGQRVTLRCSPRSGDLSVYWYQQSLDQGLQFLIQYYNGEERAKGNILERFSAQQFPDLHSELNLSSLELGDSALYFCASSVDADLSYEQYFGPGTRLTVT.

The CDR3 is CASSLGSVGETQYF. The CDR3 DNA reads as TGTGCCAGCAGCTTAGGATCGGTTGGGGAGACCCAGTACTTC. The chain joins TRBV7-2 to TRBJ2-7; D is unresolved. The DNA end is more similar to TRBJ2-5, so the J call may be wrong. Germline CDR1 and CDR2: SGHTA and FQGNSA. There are 14 residues in the CDR3.

The chain links TRBV15 to TRBJ2-5; D gene uncertain. In germline, CDR1 is LNHNV, CDR2 YYDKDF (reference sequence). CDR3 length: 10 amino acids. Trimming shortened V by 8 bases and J by 5 bases, and 6 bases separated the two germline ends. CDR3 sequence (DNA): TGTGCCACCGGCGTGGAGACCCAGTACTTC. Its translation: CATGVETQYF.

V usage is TRBV4-2 and J usage is TRBJ2-5; D possibly corresponds to TRBD2 (6 bases). Germline V CDR1 and CDR2: LGHNA, YNFKEQ. The CDR3 loop spans 16 amino acids. Trimming stripped 0 bases from V and 11 bases from J, with 22 bases between. CDR3 in DNA: TGTGCCAGCAGCCAAGATCTGGGCGGGGTGACGACTGAGCAGTACTTC. Its protein product is CASSQDLGGVTTEQYF.

To note about this clonotype: A junction end diverges from the germline sequence, so it may reflect a read error. The chain recombines TRBV6-5 with TRBJ1-2; D remains unclear. The CDR3 totals 12 residues. Germline-derived CDR1 and CDR2 are MNHEY and SVGAGI. The CDR3 nucleotides read TGTGCCAGCAGCCGTCCTAACTATGGCTGCACCTTC. Protein product: CASSRPNYGCTF.

V gene TRBV10-3 combines with J gene TRBJ1-2; 7 bases line up with TRBD1. Per the germline V gene, CDR1 is ENHRY and CDR2 is SYGVKD. Germline trimming cut 3 bases from V and 7 bases from J; bases unmatched to any gene: 8. This CDR3 comprises 14 residues. The CDR3, as DNA: TGTGCCATCAGTGACAAGGGGGCGCGTGTTGGCTACACCTTC. It translates to CAISDKGARVGYTF.

V is TRBV27 and J is TRBJ2-3; D possibly uses TRBD1 or TRBD2 (6 bases each). Germline assignment: CDR1 MNHEY and CDR2 SMNVEV (reference sequence). Trimming shortened V by 3 bases and J by 8 bases, and 18 bases separated the two germline ends. The CDR3 totals 15 residues. The CDR3 here is CASSLSGARAGTQYF. In DNA form, the CDR3 reads TGTGCCAGCAGTTTGTCGGGGGCTCGTGCGGGTACGCAGTATTTT.